This TCR beta chain appears in the sequencing data of a study of cytomegalovirus exposure and HLA in healthy donors (dated by TCRdb to about 2017). For the study in its entirety: According to an earlier analysis of a few hundred of the donors, 150 million to 200 million T cells yielded 117 million unique TCR beta sequences and approximately 300 Gb of sequence data. In the later analysis, no new phenotypic data were used to find candidate immune exposures; instead, reliance was placed on TCR beta sequences and their occurrence across donors. Among 300 to 500 genotyped donors of the cohort, an average of around 250,000 unique TCR beta nucleotide sequences was sequenced per donor, of which about 19% were non-productive. Using immunosequencing, the study profiled T cell repertoires from some 670 subjects and related those repertoires to cytomegalovirus serostatus. Donor age, sex, ethnicity and CMV serostatus were collected together with the repertoire data. Besides the first cohort of about 730 subjects, a separate validation cohort made up of 120 or so different subjects was used. The study was designed to test whether signatures of past pathogen exposure could be identified by cataloging public T cell receptors. A later genetic analysis took genome-wide SNP genotypes for about three fifths of the 666 donors and used that subset as a discovery cohort. A few DR-DQ haplotypes were treated as single units for association and clustering because of strong linkage in the cohort. HLA typing included class I and class II loci at four-digit resolution. An earlier analysis of more than 450 of the donors used high-throughput TCR beta sequencing to judge whether each TCR beta V gene segment behaved as functional or pseudogenic. Typing coverage differed by locus: A, B, C, DRB1 and DQB1 were typed in about 629-640 donors, DQA1 in roughly 500, DPA1 in 600 to 610, and DPB1 in around 490. To predict cytomegalovirus infection status, the study combined high-throughput TCR immunosequencing, statistical association of individual TCRs with disease status, and machine learning. Approximately 330 gigabases of sequencing data and roughly 81 million unique TCR sequences made up an early release that covered fewer than 650 HLA-typed donors. To study patterns of TCR occurrence, a later analysis re-analyzed previously published TCR beta repertoires from several hundred donors and added high-resolution HLA genotyping. Of the roughly 400 genotyped donors, roughly 76% were placed in the genetic ancestry cluster associated with self-reported Caucasian donors. Every repertoire in the discovery cohort had been generated on one and the same sequencing platform.

Overall study outcomes, separate from this receptor: In a later analysis, most CMV-associated TCR beta chains were found to appear HLA-restricted, with HLA associations seemingly driven largely by CMV exposure. A further reported finding was that TCR beta sequences accurately predicted the HLA-A and HLA-B alleles for most subjects in the first cohort. This cohort had only TCR beta chains sequenced, and the lack of alpha or paired-chain data limited which features could be detected. According to a later analysis, TCR association rates differed among HLA loci, with DRB1 alleles showing the most associated TCRs and HLA-C alleles showing the fewest. In a later analysis, some 17,000 TCR beta sequences were associated with specific HLA alleles at a false discovery rate of 0.05. Assigning TCR associations to individual alleles was difficult when HLA alleles, especially DR and DQ, strongly co-occurred. A later analysis found that HLA-associated TCR beta chains were more clonally expanded and had lower generation probabilities than equally common non-associated chains. A few of the identified cytomegalovirus-associated TCR beta chains were confirmed in vitro to be specific for cytomegalovirus antigens. According to a later analysis, parvovirus B19, influenza, CMV and Epstein-Barr virus appeared linked to several top co-occurrence clusters. In a later genetic analysis, fewer N-insertions in productive TCRs were reported among donors in an Asian-associated ancestry cluster than the roughly 700-donor mean. In an earlier analysis of approximately 590 of the donors, most TCR beta V segments appeared in productive rearrangements about 87% or about 30% of the time, broadly matching IMGT annotations. The sequencing pipeline was judged likely to have produced a cluster of highly shared sequence variants as a technical artifact. Because counts were too low, about 18 rarely observed V segments, including chromosome 9 orphons, were left out of the earlier analysis of approximately 580 of the donors. Most TCR sequences were seen in very few donors, while some public TCRs were found in many individuals. Some IMGT-functional V segments, including TRBV6-2 and TRBV6-3, could not be distinguished by the 87-base-pair reads and were therefore excluded. Roughly uniform sequencing depth across donors was assumed in presence/absence analyses, although this assumption may not hold. HLA typing was unavailable for some donors at each locus, so association tests used only the typed subset. Linkage disequilibrium might explain the correlated functional status among segregating V segments, but an unknown experimental factor could not be excluded. Cytomegalovirus status was reported to be diagnosed by the classifier with high specificity and sensitivity in both the original and validation cohorts. V-gene and J-gene trimming of TCR beta chains was associated with a missense DCLRE1C variant in a later genetic analysis, and the association was replicated in an independent cohort. It was suggested by the authors that the approach could potentially be generalized to other disease states and immunological phenotypes. For the cohort, immune exposure information was limited to CMV serostatus. In the study, 150 to 200 TCR beta chains were listed as associated with cytomegalovirus.

Libraries were prepared through the immunoSEQ multiplex PCR assay. For the multiplex PCR, a mixture combining 60 forward primers for TCR Vbeta segments and 13 reverse primers for TCR Jbeta segments was used. Amplification of the CDR3 region of rearranged TCR beta genes was performed with a multiplex PCR assay on genomic DNA. On the Illumina HiSeq System, the amplified TCR beta libraries were sequenced as 87-base-pair reads. For the original study's pipeline: In a later analysis, tens of millions of unique TCR beta chains were counted across the approximately 620 repertoires, and around 11 million of these chains were shared by at least two donors. To remove PCR and sequencing errors, raw reads were error-corrected and collapsed into unique sequences using a nearest-neighbor algorithm that merged closely related sequences. To assign V, D and J gene segments, CDR3 sequences were aligned to IMGT reference sequences. For a sequence to be retained, a match of at least six nucleotides to both a V gene segment and a J gene segment was required. A rearrangement was called productive if the CDR3 had no stop codons and remained in frame with V and J, and every other rearrangement was called non-productive. CDR3 was defined by IMGT convention, running from the second conserved V-encoded cysteine to the conserved J-encoded phenylalanine. In an earlier analysis of some 550 of the donors, sequences lacking an unambiguous match to a single V gene segment were excluded. In an earlier analysis of approximately 590 of the donors, V segments were called functional above 56.7% productive rearrangements and were called segregating when the between-donor standard deviation exceeded 5%. To diagnose cytomegalovirus status from the catalog of TCR beta chain sequences, a statistical classification framework was built. In a later analysis, TCR nucleotide sequences were compared against IMGT/GENE-DB human TR gene sequences so that V and J genes could be assigned. The TCRdist pipeline was used in a later analysis to assign CDR3 sequences and most-parsimonious VDJ recombination scenarios. In a later analysis, each TCR beta chain was defined by its CDR3 amino acid sequence together with its V-gene family, and reads lacking a unique V-gene family were excluded. As a way to deal with suspected cross-contamination and a sequencing artifact, a later analysis dropped hundreds of nucleotide sequences that were highly shared and had low generation probability. A later analysis calculated a clonal expansion index for each public chain from normalized within-repertoire ranks of inferred template counts. In a later analysis, generation probabilities were computed using a VDJ recombination model fitted to out-of-frame rearrangements, and the results were checked against IGoR. In a later analysis, TCR-TCR, TCR-HLA and TCR-CMV co-occurrence was scored with hypergeometric tests, and a repertoire-size bias correction was applied to TCR pairs. False discovery rates were estimated in a later analysis by permuting HLA or CMV assignments 20 times. In a later analysis, co-occurring TCRs were grouped using DBSCAN, with TCRdist sequence similarity added in when clustering inside HLA-allele-positive subsets. Repertoires with fewer than 30,000 or more than 120,000 public chains were left out of co-occurrence clustering, as were five repertoires with anomalous nucleotide sharing. The table comes from immuneACCESS by way of TCRdb, which keeps in-frame sequences with V and J called. Part of the clones is missing from these tables; in studies checked, under half for an unresolved V gene and the rest for unknown reasons. Clonal size and the V and J genes are those of that table, whereas D and trimming came from the DNA. Counted in this sample were roughly 48,000 clones; roughly 69% of them appeared once. The biggest ten clones account for less than 3.5% of the sample.

Comments on this clone: The antigen it binds to is not known. No much larger clone is present one base from it, and per-base qualities are unavailable.

The cohort comprised approximately 700 healthy bone marrow donors. All cohort members were sampled while nominally healthy, although unrecorded immune exposures were likely present. The donor tested CMV seronegative, placing the donor among the 350 to 400 seronegative members of the cohort. A peripheral blood sample was collected from each donor, and TCR beta sequencing was performed on peripheral blood mononuclear cells. Genomic DNA was extracted from the blood cell samples with the Qiagen DNeasy Blood Extraction Kit. The germline V gene (reference sequence) gives CDR1 as LNHDA and CDR2 as SQIVND. V loses 6 bases, J loses 3 bases, and the germline ends lie 9 bases apart. CDR3 length: 12 amino acids, cysteine to phenylalanine. The DNA shown is the 36-base CDR3, in frame from base 1.

The chain is encoded by TRBV19 joined to TRBJ2-7, and possibly TRBD1, on 6 matching bases. Sequencing was carried out using PBMCs. This receptor was obtained from a woman in her twenties or thirties in good health and CMV-seronegative. The bases are TGTGCCAGTAGCGACAGGATCTACGAGCAGTACTTC. It translates as CASSDRIYEQYF. The full variable domain, with segments outside the CDR3 supplied by the reference TRBV19 and TRBJ2-7 proteins, appears as DGGITQSPKYLFRKEGQNVTLSCEQNLNHDAMYWYRQDPGQGLRLIYYSQIVNDFQKGDIAEGYSVSREKKESFPLTVTSAQKNPTAFYLCASSDRIYEQYFGPGTRLTVT.